This TCR beta chain stems from a study of blood T cell repertoires in COVID-19. In the study overall: Italy, Spain and the United States were the sources of the convalescent and acute COVID-19 samples. T cells, B-cell-depleted T cells, or PBMCs provided the cDNA or gDNA that served as material.

Sequencing used immunoSEQ multiplex PCR; TCRdb keeps in-frame clones, though not all of them. The sample has roughly 280,000 clones; around nine tenths are singletons. The CDR3 is made up of 15 amino acids. V gave up 5 bases and J gave up 4 bases, with 15 bases separating them. The V gene's germline CDR1 is SGHTA and CDR2 FQGTGA. Material for sequencing was peripheral blood. The chain carries TRBV7-3 and TRBJ2-1, with TRBD2 as a possible D gene (7 bases). The sequence derives from a man aged 50 or older with acute or convalescent COVID-19. The CDR3 here is CASSPRGGRYNEQFF. In nucleotides, the CDR3 is TGTGCCAGCAGCCCTAGGGGGGGGCGATACAATGAGCAGTTCTTC.